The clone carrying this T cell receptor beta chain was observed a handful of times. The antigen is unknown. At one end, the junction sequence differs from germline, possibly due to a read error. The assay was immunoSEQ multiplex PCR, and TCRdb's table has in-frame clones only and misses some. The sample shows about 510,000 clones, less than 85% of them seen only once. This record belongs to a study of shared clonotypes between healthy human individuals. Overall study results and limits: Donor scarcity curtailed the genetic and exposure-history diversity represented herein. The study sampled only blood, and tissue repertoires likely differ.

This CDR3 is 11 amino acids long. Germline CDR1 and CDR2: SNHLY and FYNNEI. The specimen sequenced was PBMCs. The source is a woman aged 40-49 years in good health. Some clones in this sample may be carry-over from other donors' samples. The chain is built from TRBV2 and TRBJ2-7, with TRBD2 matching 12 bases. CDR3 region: CASSEAGLAGF. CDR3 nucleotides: TGTGCCAGCAGTGAAGCGGGACTAGCGGGCTTC.